The 20 T cell receptor delta chains below all came from one sample that was sequenced in a study of gamma-delta T cells after stem cell transplantation. TCRdb re-called the RT-PCR reads using CATT. The repertoire has thousands of delta-chain clones, about 1.8% of them found once; the top ten carry about 36%. The sequenced sample consisted of gamma-delta T cells. These receptors all stem from a human donor. It is not recorded whose cells these are; they may come from a transplant donor.

This chain links TRDV2 with TRDJ1; 10 bases fit TRDD3. The CDR3 consists of 15 residues. CDR1 and CDR2 (germline): GEAIGNYY, EKD. Trimming removed 3 bases from V and 2 bases from J; junction bases left unmatched: 5. DNA of the CDR3: TGTGCCTGTGACTCGGGGGATACGGGGACCGATAAACTCATCTTT. Translated: CACDSGDTGTDKLIF.

The rearrangement joins TRDV2 to TRDJ1, with TRDD3 as a possible D gene (5 bases). The CDR3 has 15 residues. Deletions cut 1 base from V and 0 bases from J, with 11 bases between. Germline V gene lookup returns CDR1 GEAIGNYY and CDR2 EKD. The CDR3 bases are TGTGCCTGTGACACTGGGGACTCGTACACCGATAAACTCATCTTT. The encoded protein is CACDTGDSYTDKLIF.

This clone is large in the sample. In DNA form, the CDR3 reads TGTGCCTGTGACTCGGTACTGGGGGATACATCGAACGGAGAACTCATCTTT. Protein sequence: CACDSVLGDTSNGELIF. This chain joins TRDV2 and TRDJ1, with TRDD3 matching 12 bases. Germline CDR1 reads GEAIGNYY; CDR2 reads EKD. V trimming: 3 bases; J trimming: 9 bases; junction bases outside the gene matches: 16. The CDR3 loop spans 17 amino acids.

This clone has just a few counts. TCRdb's protein for this DNA is that of a much larger clone and differs from the translation at residue 9, likely a read error; the protein shown is the DNA translation. The genes are TRDV2 and TRDJ1, with D possibly TRDD3 on 6 matching bases. V dropped 1 base and J dropped 0 bases, with 20 bases sitting between them. Germline CDR1 GEAIGNYY, CDR2 EKD. This CDR3 comprises 18 residues. The CDR3 nucleotides are TGTGCCTGTGACACGCTGACTGGGAGATACGAGAACACCGATAAACTCATCTTT. It encodes CACDTLTGRYENTDKLIF.

This clone was picked up a small number of times. A far larger clone is a single base away, which makes a read error likely. The sample carries other DNA sequences with the same CDR3. V usage is TRDV2 and J usage is TRDJ1; 11 bases align to TRDD3. The CDR3 consists of 17 residues. Germline V lookup: CDR1 GEAIGNYY, CDR2 EKD. The V and J ends lost 1 base and 6 bases, in that order; junction bases with no gene match: 12. CDR3 in amino acids: CACDTVGDTLGIHKLIF. CDR3 DNA sequence: TGTGCCTGTGACACTGTGGGGGATACGCTCGGTATCCATAAACTCATCTTT.

To note about this clone: A far larger clone is one base from this, pointing to a likely read error. The sample carries other DNA sequences with the same CDR3. J is TRDJ1 and V is TRDV2, with 11 bases matching TRDD3. Germline CDR1 is GEAIGNYY and CDR2 is EKD. J gave up 5 bases and V 6 bases, and 13 bases lay outside the gene matches. This CDR3 is built from 16 residues. This CDR3 is CACYSITGGYVDKLIF. The CDR3 DNA reads TGTGCCTGTTATTCGATTACTGGGGGATATGTTGATAAACTCATCTTT.

This clone was recorded a few times. Translating this DNA gives a protein that differs at residue 18 from the TCRdb one, which belongs to a much larger clone; a read error is likely, and the protein shown is this translation. V is TRDV2 and J is TRDJ3, with TRDD3 matching 10 bases. This CDR3 comprises 20 residues. CDR1 is GEAIGNYY, CDR2 EKD, per germline. The chain's CDR3 is CACDQLGDDTLSWDTRQVFF. Written as DNA, the CDR3 is TGTGCCTGTGACCAACTGGGGGATGATACTCTCTCCTGGGACACCCGACAGGTGTTTTTC.

This clone was observed a handful of times. A read error likely explains this, since a far larger clone differs by one base. The identical CDR3 is also encoded by other nucleotide sequences in the sample. The V gene is TRDV2, the J gene TRDJ1; TRDD3 matches 9 bases. CDR1 is GEAIGNYY, CDR2 EKD, per germline. The trim removed 3 bases at V and 0 bases at J, leaving 7 bases unmatched. This CDR3 comprises 16 residues. CDR3 nucleotide sequence: TGTGCCTGTGACCTACTGGGGGACTTCAACACCGATAAACTCATCTTT. It codes for CACDLLGDFNTDKLIF.

As for this clone: A far more abundant clone sits one base away, making this likely a read error. The same CDR3 is also encoded by other DNA sequences in this sample. The chain employs TRDV2 and TRDJ1; D unclear. CDR1 is GEAIGNYY, CDR2 EKD, per germline. CDR3 length equals 15 residues. Between the trimmed V and J ends, which lost 1 base and 0 bases, there was a span of 11 bases. The CDR3, as DNA: TGTGCCTGTGACACAGTTGGGACGTACACCGATAAACTCATCTTT. It translates to CACDTVGTYTDKLIF.

A note on this clone: A read error is likely here: a far larger clone is one base away. Other DNA sequences in this sample translate to the same CDR3. CDR3: CACDRISTGGFRTDKLIF. The CDR3 nucleotides are TGTGCCTGCGACAGGATTTCAACTGGGGGATTTCGCACCGATAAACTCATCTTT. This chain connects TRDV2 to TRDJ1; TRDD3 matches 10 bases. CDR1 is GEAIGNYY, CDR2 EKD, per germline. CDR3 length equals 18 residues.

This clone was seen a handful of times. The TCRdb protein, from a much larger clone, departs from this DNA's translation at residue 7, likely by read error; the protein shown derives from the DNA. The chain is built from TRDV2 and TRDJ3; 7 nucleotides agree with TRDD3. Losses at the gene ends were 1 base for V and 0 bases for J; bases not matched to a gene: 11. The germline V gene encodes CDR1 GEAIGNYY and CDR2 EKD. The CDR3 covers 20 residues. The CDR3: CACDTTAGYSSSWDTRQMFF. In DNA, the CDR3 is TGTGCCTGTGACACGACTGCGGGATACTCGAGCTCCTGGGACACCCGACAGATGTTTTTC.

The rearrangement links TRDV2 to TRDJ1, with 11 bases lining up with TRDD3. J lost 2 bases, V lost 2 bases, and 6 bases had no gene match. The CDR3 has 16 amino acids. From germline, CDR1 is GEAIGNYY and CDR2 EKD. The CDR3 DNA reads TGTGCCTGTGACAGCCTGGGGGATACAAGAACCGATAAACTCATCTTT. Translating it yields CACDSLGDTRTDKLIF.

This clone showed up just a few times. This DNA translates differently at residue 4 from the TCRdb protein, which is that of a much larger clone; a read error is likely, and the protein shown is the DNA's own translation. The rearrangement joins TRDV2 to TRDJ1; 8 bases agree with TRDD3. CDR3 length: 15 amino acids. Germline lookup yields CDR1 GEAIGNYY and CDR2 EKD. The CDR3 reads CACGTVGRDTGKLIF. Written as DNA, the CDR3 is TGTGCCTGTGGCACCGTCGGGCGGGATACGGGTAAACTCATCTTT.

This clone was seen only a few times. TCRdb's protein, taken from a much larger clone, differs from this DNA's translation at residue 10, likely owing to a read error; the protein displayed comes from the DNA. The rearrangement links TRDV2 to TRDJ1; no definite D call. The CDR3 totals 14 residues. Germline lookup yields CDR1 GEAIGNYY and CDR2 EKD. The CDR3 loop is CACDTLESTYKLIF. The CDR3, as DNA: TGTGCCTGTGACACACTTGAGAGCACCTATAAACTCATCTTT.

Comments on this clone: With a far larger clone one base away, a read error is the likely cause. Additional DNA sequences in this sample encode the identical CDR3. The V call is TRDV2, the J call TRDJ1, with 12 bases fitting TRDD3. CDR1 is GEAIGNYY and CDR2 is EKD in the germline V gene. The CDR3 totals 18 residues. The CDR3 loop reads CACDPAGGYGTRTDKLIF. The CDR3 bases are TGTGCCTGTGACCCCGCTGGGGGATACGGGACAAGGACCGATAAACTTATCTTT.

This clone turned up a few times. TCRdb's listed protein matches a much larger clone and diverges from this DNA's translation at residue 3, likely through a read error; the protein shown comes from the DNA. The chain couples TRDV2 to TRDJ1; 12 bases fit TRDD3. Germline V gene sequence: CDR1 GEAIGNYY, CDR2 EKD. CDR3 length: 18 amino acids. The DNA of the CDR3 is TGTGCCCGTGACACCTTAAACCTGGGGGATACGCAAACCGATAAACTCATCTTT. Translation: CARDTLNLGDTQTDKLIF.

There are a few counts of this clone. Only one base separates this from a far larger clonotype, so it likely reflects a read error. Other DNA sequences in this sample translate to the same CDR3. V is TRDV2 and J is TRDJ1; 8 bases are shared with TRDD3. Germline CDR1 reads GEAIGNYY; CDR2 reads EKD. V was pared by 2 bases and J by 0 bases, with 19 bases of the junction left unmatched. CDR3 size: 20 residues. Written as DNA, the CDR3 is TGTGCCTGTGACATCAATACTGGGGGGCCCTGGGGCATATACACCGATAAACTCATCTTT. This translates into CACDINTGGPWGIYTDKLIF.

This clone was observed a handful of times. The translation of this DNA and the TCRdb protein of a much larger clone differ at residue 7, probably owing to a read error; the protein shown here is translated from the DNA. The V gene is TRDV2, the J gene TRDJ1, with 11 bases identical to TRDD3. Germline V CDR1 and CDR2: GEAIGNYY, EKD. The CDR3 sequence is 16 residues long. The trim removed 0 bases at V and 8 bases at J, leaving 10 bases unmatched. CDR3 residues: CACDTLGGGYAWKLIF. The CDR3, as DNA: TGTGCCTGTGACACCTTAGGTGGGGGATACGCGTGGAAACTCATCTTT.

This clone showed up just a few times. The protein that TCRdb holds for this DNA derives from a much larger clone and differs from the translated DNA at residue 4, which likely indicates a read error; the protein shown here is translated from the DNA. The gene calls are TRDV2 and TRDJ1; D unclear. The germline V gene has CDR1 GEAIGNYY and CDR2 EKD. CDR3 size: 18 residues. For the CDR3, the DNA is TGTGCCTGTGGCACCGTAGCCCCAGCAAACCCAGGGGCCGATAAACTCATCTTT. Amino acids: CACGTVAPANPGADKLIF.

The table lists this clone with a few counts. The germline gene is not matched at one end of the junction; a read error may be the cause. This chain links TRDV2 with TRDJ2; D unresolved. CDR3 length equals 19 residues. The V gene's germline CDR1 is GEAIGNYY and CDR2 EKD. In nucleotides, the CDR3 is TGTGCCTGTGACACCGTACTCTGGTGGACCGAAAACAGGACAACACAACTCTTCTTT. Translating it yields CACDTVLWWTENRTTQLFF.